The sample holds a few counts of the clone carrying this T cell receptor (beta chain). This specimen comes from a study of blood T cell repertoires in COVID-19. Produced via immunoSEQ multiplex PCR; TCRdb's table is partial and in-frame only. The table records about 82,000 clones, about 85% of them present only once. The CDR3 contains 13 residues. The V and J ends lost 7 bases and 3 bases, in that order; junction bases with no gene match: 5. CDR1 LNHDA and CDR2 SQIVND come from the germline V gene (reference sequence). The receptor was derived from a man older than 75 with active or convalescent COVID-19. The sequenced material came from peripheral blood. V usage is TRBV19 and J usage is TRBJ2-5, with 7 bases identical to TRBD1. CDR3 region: CASTGTEKETQYF. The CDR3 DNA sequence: TGTGCCAGTACCGGGACAGAAAAAGAGACCCAGTACTTC.